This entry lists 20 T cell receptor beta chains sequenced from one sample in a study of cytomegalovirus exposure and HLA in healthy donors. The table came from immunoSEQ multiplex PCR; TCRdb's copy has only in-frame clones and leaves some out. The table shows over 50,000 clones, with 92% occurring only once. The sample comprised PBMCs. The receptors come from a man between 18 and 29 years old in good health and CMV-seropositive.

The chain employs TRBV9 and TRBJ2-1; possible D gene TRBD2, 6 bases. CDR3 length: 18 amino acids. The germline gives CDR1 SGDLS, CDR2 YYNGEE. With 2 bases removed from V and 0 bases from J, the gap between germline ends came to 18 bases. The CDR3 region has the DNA TGTGCCAGCAGCGTTGTGCTCGGGAGCCCCCTCTCCTACAATGAGCAGTTCTTC. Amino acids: CASSVVLGSPLSYNEQFF.

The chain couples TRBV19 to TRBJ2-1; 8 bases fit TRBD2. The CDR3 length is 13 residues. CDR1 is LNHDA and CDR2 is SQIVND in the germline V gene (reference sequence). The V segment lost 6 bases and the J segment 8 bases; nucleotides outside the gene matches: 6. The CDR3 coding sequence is TGTGCCAGTAGCCCCCCGGGAGGGGATGAGCAGTTCTTC. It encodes CASSPPGGDEQFF. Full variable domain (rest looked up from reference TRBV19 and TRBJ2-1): DGGITQSPKYLFRKEGQNVTLSCEQNLNHDAMYWYRQDPGQGLRLIYYSQIVNDFQKGDIAEGYSVSREKKESFPLTVTSAQKNPTAFYLCASSPPGGDEQFFGPGTRLTVL.

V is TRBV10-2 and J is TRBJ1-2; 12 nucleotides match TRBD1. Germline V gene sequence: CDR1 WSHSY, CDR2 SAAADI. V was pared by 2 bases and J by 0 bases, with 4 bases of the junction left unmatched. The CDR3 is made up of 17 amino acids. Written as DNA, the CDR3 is TGCGCCAGCAGTGAGCCGGGACAGGGGGCCTCTAACTATGGCTACACCTTC. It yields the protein CASSEPGQGASNYGYTF.

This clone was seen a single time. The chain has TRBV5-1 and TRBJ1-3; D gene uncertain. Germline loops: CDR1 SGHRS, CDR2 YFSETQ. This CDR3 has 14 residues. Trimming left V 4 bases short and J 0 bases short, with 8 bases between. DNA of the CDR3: TGCGCCAGCAGCCAAGGAGACTCTGGAAACACCATATATTTT. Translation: CASSQGDSGNTIYF.

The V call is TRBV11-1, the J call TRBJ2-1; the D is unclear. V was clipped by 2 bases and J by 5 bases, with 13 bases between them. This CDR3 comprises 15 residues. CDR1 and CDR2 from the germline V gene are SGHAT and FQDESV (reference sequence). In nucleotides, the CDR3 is TGTGCCAGCAGCTTAAATCTGGGCCGCAACAATGAGCAGTTCTTC. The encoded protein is CASSLNLGRNNEQFF.

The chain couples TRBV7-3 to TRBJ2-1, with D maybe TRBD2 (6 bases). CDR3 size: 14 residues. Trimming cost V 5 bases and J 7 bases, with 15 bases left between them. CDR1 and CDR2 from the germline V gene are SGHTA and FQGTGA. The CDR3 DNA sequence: TGTGCCAGCAGCAACCCGGGACTTTTAAATGAGCAGTTCTTC. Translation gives CASSNPGLLNEQFF.

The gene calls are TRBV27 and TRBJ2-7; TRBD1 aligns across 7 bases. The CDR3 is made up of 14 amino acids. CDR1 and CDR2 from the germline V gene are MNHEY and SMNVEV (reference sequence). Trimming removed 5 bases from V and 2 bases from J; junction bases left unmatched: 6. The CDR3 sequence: CASSQRQGPYEQYF. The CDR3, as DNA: TGTGCCAGCAGTCAACGACAGGGCCCCTACGAGCAGTACTTC.

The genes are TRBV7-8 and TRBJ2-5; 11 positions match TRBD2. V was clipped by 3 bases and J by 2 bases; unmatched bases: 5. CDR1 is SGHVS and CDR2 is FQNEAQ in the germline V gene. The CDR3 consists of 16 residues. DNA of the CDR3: TGTGCCAGCAGCTTTAATCGACTAGCGGGACAAGAGACCCAGTACTTC. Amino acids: CASSFNRLAGQETQYF.

The DNA for the CDR3 is TGTGCCAGCAGCCCCGGGACAGGAGGCACCAAAGATACGCAGTATTTT. It yields the protein CASSPGTGGTKDTQYF. The J gene is TRBJ2-3, the V gene TRBV7-9; 8 bases align to TRBD1. J gave up 5 bases and V 5 bases, and 12 bases lay outside the gene matches. This CDR3 is built from 16 residues. Per germline, CDR1 SEHNR and CDR2 FQNEAQ (reference sequence).

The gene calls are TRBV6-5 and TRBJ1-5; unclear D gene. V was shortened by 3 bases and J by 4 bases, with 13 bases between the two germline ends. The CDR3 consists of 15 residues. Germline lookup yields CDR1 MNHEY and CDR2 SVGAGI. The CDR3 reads CASSYKAGLNQPQHF. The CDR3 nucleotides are TGTGCCAGCAGTTATAAGGCAGGCTTAAATCAGCCCCAGCATTTT.

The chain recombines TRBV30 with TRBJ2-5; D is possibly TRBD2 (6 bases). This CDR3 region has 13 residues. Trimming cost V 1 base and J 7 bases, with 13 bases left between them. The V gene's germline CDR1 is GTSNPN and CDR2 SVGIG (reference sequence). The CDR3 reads CAWSATSSGTQYF. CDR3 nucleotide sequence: TGTGCCTGGAGTGCTACTAGCTCTGGGACCCAGTACTTC.

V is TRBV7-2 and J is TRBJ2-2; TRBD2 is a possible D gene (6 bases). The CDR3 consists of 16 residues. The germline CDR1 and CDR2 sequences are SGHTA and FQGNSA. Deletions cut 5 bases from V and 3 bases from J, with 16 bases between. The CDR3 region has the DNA TGTGCCAGCAGCCCCGGTGGAGCGGGCTACACCGGGGAGCTGTTTTTT. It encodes CASSPGGAGYTGELFF.

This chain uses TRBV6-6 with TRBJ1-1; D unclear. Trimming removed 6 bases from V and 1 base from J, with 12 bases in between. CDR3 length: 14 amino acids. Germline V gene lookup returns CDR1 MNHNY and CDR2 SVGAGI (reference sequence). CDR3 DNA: TGTGCCAGCAGGGGAGGCGTGGGGAACACTGAAGCTTTCTTT. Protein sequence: CASRGGVGNTEAFF.

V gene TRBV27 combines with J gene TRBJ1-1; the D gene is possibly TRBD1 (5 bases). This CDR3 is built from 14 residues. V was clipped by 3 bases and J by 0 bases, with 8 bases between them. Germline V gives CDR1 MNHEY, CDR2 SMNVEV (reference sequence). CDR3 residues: CASSLKGLNTEAFF. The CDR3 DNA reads TGTGCCAGCAGTTTGAAGGGGTTGAACACTGAAGCTTTCTTT.

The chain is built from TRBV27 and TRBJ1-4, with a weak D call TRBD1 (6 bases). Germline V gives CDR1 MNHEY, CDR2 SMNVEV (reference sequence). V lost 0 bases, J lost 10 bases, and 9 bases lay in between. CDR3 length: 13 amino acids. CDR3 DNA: TGTGCCAGCAGTTTATCTGAACAGGGAAAACTGTTTTTT. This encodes CASSLSEQGKLFF.

CDR3 bases: TGTGCCAGCAGCTTGAGGAGGAGCCTCGAGCAGTACTTC. It encodes CASSLRRSLEQYF. The rearrangement links TRBV5-6 to TRBJ2-7, with a tentative D call TRBD2 (5 bases). Germline V CDR1 and CDR2: SGHDT, YYEEEE. The V end was cut by 1 base, the J end by 6 bases, with 11 bases between. The CDR3 is 13 residues long.

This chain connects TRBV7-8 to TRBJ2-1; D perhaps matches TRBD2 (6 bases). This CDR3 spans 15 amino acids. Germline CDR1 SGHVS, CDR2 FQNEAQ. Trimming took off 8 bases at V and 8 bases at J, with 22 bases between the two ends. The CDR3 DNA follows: TGTGCCAGCGCTCGCAAACGGGAGCCCACGGATGAGCAGTTCTTC. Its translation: CASARKREPTDEQFF.

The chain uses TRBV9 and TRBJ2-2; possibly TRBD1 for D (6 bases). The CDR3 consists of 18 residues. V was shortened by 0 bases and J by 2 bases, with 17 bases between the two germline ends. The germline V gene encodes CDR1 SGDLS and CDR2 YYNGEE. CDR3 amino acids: CASSVEVGGRGNTGELFF. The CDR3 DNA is TGTGCCAGCAGCGTAGAGGTAGGCGGCAGGGGCAACACCGGGGAGCTGTTTTTT.

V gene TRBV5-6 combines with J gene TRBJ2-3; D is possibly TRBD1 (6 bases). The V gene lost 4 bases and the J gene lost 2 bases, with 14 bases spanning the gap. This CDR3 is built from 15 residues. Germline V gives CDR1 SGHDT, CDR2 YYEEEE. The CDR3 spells CASSLLPGDTDTQYF. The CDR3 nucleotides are TGTGCCAGCAGCCTTCTCCCAGGGGACACAGATACGCAGTATTTT.

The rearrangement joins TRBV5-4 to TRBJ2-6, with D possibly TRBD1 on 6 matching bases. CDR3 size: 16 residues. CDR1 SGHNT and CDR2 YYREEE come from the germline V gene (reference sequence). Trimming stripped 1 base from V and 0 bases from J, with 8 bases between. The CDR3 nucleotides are TGTGCCAGCAGCTTGCCAGGGGTCTCTGGGGCCAACGTCCTGACTTTC. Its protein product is CASSLPGVSGANVLTF.